Many counts were recorded for the clone carrying this T cell receptor beta chain. This sample was taken from a study of T cell repertoires in cytomegalovirus infection. One entry per CDR3 protein results from TCRdb running MiXCR on the reads. Of fewer than 550,000 distinct CDR3 sequences in the sample, roughly 31% were seen once. V lost 5 bases, J lost 3 bases, and 13 bases stayed unmatched. Looked up from germline, CDR1 is SGHAT and CDR2 is FQNNGV. CDR3 length: 18 residues. The chain employs TRBV11-2 and TRBJ2-2; 9 nucleotides agree with TRBD1. The sample comprised PBMCs. The TCR originated in a human donor in good health (CMV status not recorded). Some clones in this sample may be carry-over from other donors' samples. The CDR3 DNA reads TGTGCCAGCAGCGAAACCACTCGAACAGGGGGCTACACCGGGGAGCTGTTTTTT. It encodes CASSETTRTGGYTGELFF.